This record covers a single T cell receptor beta chain. These data are taken from a study of shared clonotypes between healthy human individuals. Each donor was a Caucasian adult residing in Nashville, Tennessee. Genomic DNA of every subset was divided equally among multiple immunoSEQ plates. Some clones are missing from TCRdb's copy, which holds only in-frame ones; the method was immunoSEQ multiplex PCR. Of approximately 2,000,000 clones in the sample, 92% were seen once. The clonotype comes from a young man in good health. Some clones in this sample may be carry-over from other donors' samples. The sequenced sample consisted of naive CD4+ T cells from PBMCs. As to subset: CD45RA+ positively selected.

CDR3 sequence: CASGQGYFQPQHF. For the CDR3, the DNA is TGTGCCAGTGGACAGGGGTACTTTCAGCCCCAGCATTTT. V is TRBV6-4 and J is TRBJ1-5, with 9 bases fitting TRBD1. The junction had 6 bases not matched to a gene; V was cut back by 9 bases and J by 6 bases. The CDR3 covers 13 residues. Germline CDR1 and CDR2: MRHNA and SNTAGT.